A single sample gave rise to the 2 T cell receptor beta chains below, sequenced in a study of vaccination effects on CD4 cells after COVID-19. These receptors' antigens are unknown. Libraries were prepared by immunoSEQ multiplex PCR; TCRdb keeps only in-frame clonotypes and omits some of them. This table holds tens of thousands of clones, around 74% found once. Expansion with viral peptide pools was applied to antigen-specific CD4+ T cells by the ViraFEST assay prior to sequencing. Isolation of CD4+ T cells took place after approximately 10 days of culture. Previously uninfected by SARS-CoV-2, the vaccine recipients also showed negative nucleocapsid antibodies. This specimen consisted of CD4+ T cells from PBMCs cultured with HCoV-NL63 spike peptides, obtained before COVID-19 vaccination. Receptors were obtained from a human donor who received a COVID-19 vaccine.

The CDR3 sequence is CASSFEQLTGELFF. CDR3 DNA sequence: TGTGCCAGCAGCTTTGAACAGCTCACCGGGGAGCTGTTTTTT. The chain combines TRBV7-3 with TRBJ2-2; D gene unclear. There are 14 residues in the CDR3. Germline CDR1 is SGHTA and CDR2 is FQGTGA. The germline V and J ends were trimmed by 3 bases and 4 bases, with 9 bases remaining between them.

This rearrangement joins TRBV12-5 to TRBJ2-2; D remains unclear. Germline CDR1 and CDR2: LGHNT and FRNRAP. CDR3 size: 18 residues. With 5 bases removed from V and 0 bases from J, the gap between germline ends came to 19 bases. The CDR3 spells CASGPTPDGVANTGELFF. The CDR3, as DNA: TGTGCTAGTGGTCCAACCCCGGACGGAGTCGCGAACACCGGGGAGCTGTTTTTT.